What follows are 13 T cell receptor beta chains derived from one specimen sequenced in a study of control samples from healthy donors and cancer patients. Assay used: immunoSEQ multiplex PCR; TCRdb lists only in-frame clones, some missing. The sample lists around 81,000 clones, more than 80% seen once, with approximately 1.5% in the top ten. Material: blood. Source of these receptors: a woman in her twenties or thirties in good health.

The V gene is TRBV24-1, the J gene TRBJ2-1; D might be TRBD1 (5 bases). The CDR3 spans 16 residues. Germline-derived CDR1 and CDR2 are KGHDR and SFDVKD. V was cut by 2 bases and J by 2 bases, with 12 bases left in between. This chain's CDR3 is CATSDSGARAYNEQFF. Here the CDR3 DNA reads TGTGCCACCAGTGATTCTGGGGCAAGGGCCTACAATGAGCAGTTCTTC.

DNA for the CDR3: TGTGCCAGTAGTCAGAACGGGGAGGAAAAACTGTTTTTT. It translates to CASSQNGEEKLFF. This chain links TRBV19 with TRBJ1-4; D gene ambiguous. This CDR3 region has 13 residues. V dropped 5 bases and J dropped 8 bases, with 12 bases sitting between them. CDR1 and CDR2 from the germline V gene are LNHDA and SQIVND (reference sequence).

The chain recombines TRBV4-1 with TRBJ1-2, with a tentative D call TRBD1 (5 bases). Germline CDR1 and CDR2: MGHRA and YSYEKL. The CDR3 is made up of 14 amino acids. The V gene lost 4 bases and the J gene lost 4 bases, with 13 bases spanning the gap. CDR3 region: CASSRETQAYGYTF. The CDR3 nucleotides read TGCGCCAGCAGCCGGGAGACACAGGCCTATGGCTACACCTTC.

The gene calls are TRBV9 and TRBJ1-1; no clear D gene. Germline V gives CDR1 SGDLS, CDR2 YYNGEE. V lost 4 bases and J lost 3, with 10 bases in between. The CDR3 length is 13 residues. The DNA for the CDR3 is TGTGCCAGCAGCCCACGGATGGACACTGAAGCTTTCTTT. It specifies CASSPRMDTEAFF.

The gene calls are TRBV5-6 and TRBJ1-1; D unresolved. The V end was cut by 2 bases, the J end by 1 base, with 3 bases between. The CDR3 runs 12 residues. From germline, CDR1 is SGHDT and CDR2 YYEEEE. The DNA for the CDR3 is TGTGCCAGCAGCTTAGCGAACACTGAAGCTTTCTTT. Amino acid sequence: CASSLANTEAFF.

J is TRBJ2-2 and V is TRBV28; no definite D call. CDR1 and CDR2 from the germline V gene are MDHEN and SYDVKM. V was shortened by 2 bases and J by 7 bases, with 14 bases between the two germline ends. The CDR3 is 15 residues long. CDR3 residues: CASSLGWTGGGELFF. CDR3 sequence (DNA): TGTGCCAGCAGTTTAGGTTGGACGGGCGGCGGGGAGCTGTTTTTT.

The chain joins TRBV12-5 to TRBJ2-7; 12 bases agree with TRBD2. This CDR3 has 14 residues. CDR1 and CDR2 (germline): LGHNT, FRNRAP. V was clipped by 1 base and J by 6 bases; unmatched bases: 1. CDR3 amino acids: CASGLGLAGAEQYF. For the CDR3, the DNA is TGTGCTAGTGGTTTGGGACTAGCGGGAGCCGAGCAGTACTTC.

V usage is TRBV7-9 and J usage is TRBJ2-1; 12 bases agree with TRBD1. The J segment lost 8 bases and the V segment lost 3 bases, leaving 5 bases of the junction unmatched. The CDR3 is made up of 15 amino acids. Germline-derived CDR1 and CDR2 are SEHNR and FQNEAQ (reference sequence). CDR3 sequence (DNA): TGTGCCAGCAGCTTGGGACAGGGGGCTGAGGATGAGCAGTTCTTC. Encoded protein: CASSLGQGAEDEQFF.

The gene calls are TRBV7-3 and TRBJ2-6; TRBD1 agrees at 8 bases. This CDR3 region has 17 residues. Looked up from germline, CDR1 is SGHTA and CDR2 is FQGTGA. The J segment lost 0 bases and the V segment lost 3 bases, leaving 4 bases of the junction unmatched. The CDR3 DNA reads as TGTGCCAGCAGCTTGGACAGGGCACGCTCTGGGGCCAACGTCCTGACTTTC. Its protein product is CASSLDRARSGANVLTF.

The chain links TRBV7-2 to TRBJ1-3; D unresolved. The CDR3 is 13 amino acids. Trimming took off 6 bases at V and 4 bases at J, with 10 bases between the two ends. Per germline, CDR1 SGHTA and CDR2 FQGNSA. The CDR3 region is CASRRVVGNTIYF. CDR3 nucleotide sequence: TGTGCCAGCAGAAGGGTGGTCGGAAACACCATATATTTT.

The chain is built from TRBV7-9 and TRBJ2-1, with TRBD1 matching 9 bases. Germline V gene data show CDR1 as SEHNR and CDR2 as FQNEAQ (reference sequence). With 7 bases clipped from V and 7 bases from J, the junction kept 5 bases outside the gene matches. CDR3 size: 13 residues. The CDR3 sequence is CASNPGQGNEQFF. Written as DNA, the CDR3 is TGTGCCAGCAACCCGGGACAGGGAAATGAGCAGTTCTTC. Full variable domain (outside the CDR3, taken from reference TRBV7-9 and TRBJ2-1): DTGVSQNPRHKITKRGQNVTFRCDPISEHNRLYWYRQTLGQGPEFLTYFQNEAQLEKSRLLSDRFSAERPKGSFSTLEIQRTEQGDSAMYLCASNPGQGNEQFFGPGTRLTVL.

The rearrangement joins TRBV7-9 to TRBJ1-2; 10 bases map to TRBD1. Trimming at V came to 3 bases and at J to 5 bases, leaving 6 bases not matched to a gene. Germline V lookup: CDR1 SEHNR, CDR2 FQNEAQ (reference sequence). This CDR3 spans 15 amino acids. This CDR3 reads CASSFPGQGRYGYTF. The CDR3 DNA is TGTGCCAGCAGCTTCCCGGGACAGGGGAGGTATGGCTACACCTTC.

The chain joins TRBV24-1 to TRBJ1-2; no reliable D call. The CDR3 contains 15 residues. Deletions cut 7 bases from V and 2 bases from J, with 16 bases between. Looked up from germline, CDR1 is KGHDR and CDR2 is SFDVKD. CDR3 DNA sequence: TGTGCCACCAGACCCTCGGGAACAAACAACTATGGCTACACCTTC. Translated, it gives CATRPSGTNNYGYTF.